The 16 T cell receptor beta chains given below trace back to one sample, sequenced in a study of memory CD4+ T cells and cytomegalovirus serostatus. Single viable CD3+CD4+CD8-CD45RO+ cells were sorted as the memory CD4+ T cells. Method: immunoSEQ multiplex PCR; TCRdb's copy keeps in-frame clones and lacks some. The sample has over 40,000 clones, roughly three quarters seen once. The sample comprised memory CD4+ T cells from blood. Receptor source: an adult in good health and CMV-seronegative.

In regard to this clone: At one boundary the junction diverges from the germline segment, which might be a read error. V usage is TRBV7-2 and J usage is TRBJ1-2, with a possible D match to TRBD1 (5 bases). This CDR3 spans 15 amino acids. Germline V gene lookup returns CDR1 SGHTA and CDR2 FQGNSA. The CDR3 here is CASSPQSVLTNSGGF. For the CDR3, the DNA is TGTGCCAGCAGTCCCCAGTCGGTCCTAACAAATTCGGGGGGTTTC.

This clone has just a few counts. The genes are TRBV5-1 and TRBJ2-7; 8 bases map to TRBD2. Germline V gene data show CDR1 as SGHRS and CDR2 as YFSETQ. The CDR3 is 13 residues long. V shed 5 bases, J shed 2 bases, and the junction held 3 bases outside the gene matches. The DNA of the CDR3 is TGCGCCAGCAGTAGCGGGGTTGCCTACGAGCAGTACTTC. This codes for CASSSGVAYEQYF.

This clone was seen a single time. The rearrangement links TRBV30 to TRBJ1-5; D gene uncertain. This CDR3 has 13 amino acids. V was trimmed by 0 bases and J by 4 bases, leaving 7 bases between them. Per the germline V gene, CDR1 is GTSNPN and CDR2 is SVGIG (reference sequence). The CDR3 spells CAWSVQRNQPQHF. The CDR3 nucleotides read TGTGCCTGGAGTGTACAGCGAAATCAGCCCCAGCATTTT.

CDR3 region: CASSFDLTPLHF. DNA of the CDR3: TGTGCCAGCAGCTTCGACCTGACACCCCTCCACTTT. The V call is TRBV5-8, the J call TRBJ1-6; no clear D gene. Germline CDR1 SGHTS, CDR2 YDEGEE. The CDR3 runs 12 residues. V lost 2 bases, J lost 11 bases, and 8 bases lay in between. Complete variable domain (other parts from reference TRBV5-8 and TRBJ1-6): EAGVTQSPTHLIKTRGQQATLRCSPISGHTSVYWYQQALGLGLQFLLWYDEGEERNRGNFPPRFSGRQFPNYSSELNVNALELEDSALYLCASSFDLTPLHFGNGTRLTVT.

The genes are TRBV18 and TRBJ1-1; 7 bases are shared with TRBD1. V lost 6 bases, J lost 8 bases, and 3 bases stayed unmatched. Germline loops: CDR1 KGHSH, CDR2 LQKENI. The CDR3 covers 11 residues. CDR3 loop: CASSPDREAFF. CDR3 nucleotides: TGTGCCAGCTCTCCGGACAGGGAAGCTTTCTTT. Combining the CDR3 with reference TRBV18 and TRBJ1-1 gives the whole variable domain NAGVMQNPRHLVRRRGQEARLRCSPMKGHSHVYWYRQLPEEGLKFMVYLQKENIIDESGMPKERFSAEFPKEGPSILRIQQVVRGDSAAYFCASSPDREAFFGQGTRLTVV.

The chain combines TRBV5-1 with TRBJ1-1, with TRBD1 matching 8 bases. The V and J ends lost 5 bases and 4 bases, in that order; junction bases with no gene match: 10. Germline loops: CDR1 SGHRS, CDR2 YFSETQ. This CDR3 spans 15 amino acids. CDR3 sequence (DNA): TGCGCCAGCAGTCGTGCTACAGGGGGTAGCACTGAAGCTTTCTTT. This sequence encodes CASSRATGGSTEAFF. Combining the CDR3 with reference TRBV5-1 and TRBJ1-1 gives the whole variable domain KAGVTQTPRYLIKTRGQQVTLSCSPISGHRSVSWYQQTPGQGLQFLFEYFSETQRNKGNFPGRFSGRQFSNSRSEMNVSTLELGDSALYLCASSRATGGSTEAFFGQGTRLTVV.

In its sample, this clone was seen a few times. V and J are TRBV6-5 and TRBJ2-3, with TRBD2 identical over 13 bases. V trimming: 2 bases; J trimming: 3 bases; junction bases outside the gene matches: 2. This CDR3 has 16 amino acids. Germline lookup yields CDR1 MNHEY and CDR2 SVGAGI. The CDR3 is CASSYRLAGGTDTQYF. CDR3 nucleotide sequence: TGTGCCAGCAGTTACCGACTAGCGGGGGGAACAGATACGCAGTATTTT.

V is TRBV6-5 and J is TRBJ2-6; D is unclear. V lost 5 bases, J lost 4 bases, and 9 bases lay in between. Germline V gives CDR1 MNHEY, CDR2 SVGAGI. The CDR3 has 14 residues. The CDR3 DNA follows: TGTGCCAGCAGTCCCGGTGGCGGGGCCAACGTCCTGACTTTC. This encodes CASSPGGGANVLTF.

The chain's CDR3 is CSVETPGSYSGDEQFF. The CDR3 DNA reads as TGCAGCGTTGAAACCCCCGGGAGTTACTCGGGGGATGAGCAGTTCTTC. The genes are TRBV29-1 and TRBJ2-1, with D maybe TRBD2 (6 bases). CDR1 is SQVTM and CDR2 is ANQGSEA in the germline V gene. The CDR3 totals 16 residues. Trimming stripped 2 bases from V and 8 bases from J, with 22 bases between.

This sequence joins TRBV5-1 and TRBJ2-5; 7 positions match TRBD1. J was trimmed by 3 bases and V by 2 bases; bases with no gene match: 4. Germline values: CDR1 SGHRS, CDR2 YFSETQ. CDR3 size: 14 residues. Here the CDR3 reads CASSFRDSKETQYF. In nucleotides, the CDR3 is TGCGCCAGCAGCTTCCGGGACAGCAAAGAGACCCAGTACTTC.

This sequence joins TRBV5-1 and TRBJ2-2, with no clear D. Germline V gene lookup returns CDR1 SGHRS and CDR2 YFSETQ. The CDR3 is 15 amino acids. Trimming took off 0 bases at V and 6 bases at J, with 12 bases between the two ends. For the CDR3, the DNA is TGCGCCAGCAGCTTGGGGCACACATATTCCGGGGAGCTGTTTTTT. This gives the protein CASSLGHTYSGELFF.

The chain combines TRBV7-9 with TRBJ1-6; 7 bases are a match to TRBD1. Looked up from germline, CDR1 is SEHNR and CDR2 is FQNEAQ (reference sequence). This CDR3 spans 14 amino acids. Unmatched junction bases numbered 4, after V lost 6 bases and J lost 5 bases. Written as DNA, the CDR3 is TGTGCCAGCAGACAAGGACAGGATAATTCACCCCTCCACTTT. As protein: CASRQGQDNSPLHF.

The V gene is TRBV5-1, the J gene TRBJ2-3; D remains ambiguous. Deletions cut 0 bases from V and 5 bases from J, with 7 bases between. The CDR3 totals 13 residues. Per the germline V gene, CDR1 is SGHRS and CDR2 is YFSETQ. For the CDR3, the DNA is TGCGCCAGCAGCTTGGGTTTCGGAGATACGCAGTATTTT. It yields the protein CASSLGFGDTQYF.

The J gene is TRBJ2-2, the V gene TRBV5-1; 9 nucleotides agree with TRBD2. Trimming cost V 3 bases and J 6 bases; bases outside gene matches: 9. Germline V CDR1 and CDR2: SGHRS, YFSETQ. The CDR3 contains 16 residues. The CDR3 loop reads CASSSKTSGGPGELFF. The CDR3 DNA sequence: TGCGCCAGCAGCTCAAAGACTAGCGGTGGGCCCGGGGAGCTGTTTTTT. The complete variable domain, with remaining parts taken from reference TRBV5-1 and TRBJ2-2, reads KAGVTQTPRYLIKTRGQQVTLSCSPISGHRSVSWYQQTPGQGLQFLFEYFSETQRNKGNFPGRFSGRQFSNSRSEMNVSTLELGDSALYLCASSSKTSGGPGELFFGEGSRLTVL.

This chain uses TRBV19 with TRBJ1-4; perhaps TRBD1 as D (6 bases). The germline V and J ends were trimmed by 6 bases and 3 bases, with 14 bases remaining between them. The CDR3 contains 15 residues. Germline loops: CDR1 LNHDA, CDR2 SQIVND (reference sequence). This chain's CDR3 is CASRSDRSSNEKLFF. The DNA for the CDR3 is TGTGCCAGTAGGAGCGACAGGTCCTCTAATGAAAAACTGTTTTTT.

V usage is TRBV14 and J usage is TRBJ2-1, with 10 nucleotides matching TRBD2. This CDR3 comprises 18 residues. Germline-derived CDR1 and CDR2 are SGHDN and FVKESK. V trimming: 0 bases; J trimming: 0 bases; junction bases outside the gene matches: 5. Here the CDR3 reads CASSQERLAGGSYNEQFF. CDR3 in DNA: TGTGCCAGCAGCCAAGAAAGGTTAGCGGGGGGCTCCTACAATGAGCAGTTCTTC.